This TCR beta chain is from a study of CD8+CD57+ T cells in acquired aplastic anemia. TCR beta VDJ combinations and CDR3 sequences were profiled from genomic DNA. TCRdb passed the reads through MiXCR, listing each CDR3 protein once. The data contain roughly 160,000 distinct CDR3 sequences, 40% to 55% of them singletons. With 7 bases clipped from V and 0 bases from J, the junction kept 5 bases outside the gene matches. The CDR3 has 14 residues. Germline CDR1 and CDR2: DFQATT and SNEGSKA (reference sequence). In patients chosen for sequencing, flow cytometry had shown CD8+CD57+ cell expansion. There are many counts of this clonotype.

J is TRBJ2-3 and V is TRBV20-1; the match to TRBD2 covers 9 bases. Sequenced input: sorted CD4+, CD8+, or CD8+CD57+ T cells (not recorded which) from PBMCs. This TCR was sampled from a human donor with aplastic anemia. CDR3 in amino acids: CSVKSGRSTDTQYF. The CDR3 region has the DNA TGCAGTGTTAAAAGCGGGAGGAGCACAGATACGCAGTATTTT.